The 4 T cell receptor beta chains given below trace back to one sample, sequenced in a study of CD8+CD57+ T cells in acquired aplastic anemia. Genomic DNA, the template, was used for profiling of the TCR beta VDJ and CDR3. MiXCR, run by TCRdb on the reads, gives a single entry per CDR3 protein. The repertoire holds roughly 200,000 distinct CDR3 sequences, with around 60% as singletons. It was patients with CD8+CD57+ cell expansion by flow cytometry who were chosen for sequencing. The sequenced sample consisted of sorted CD4+, CD8+, or CD8+CD57+ T cells (not recorded which) from PBMCs. These receptor sequences come from a human donor with aplastic anemia.

In this sample, this clonotype turned up many times. The V and J genes are TRBV7-9 and TRBJ2-7, with D tentatively TRBD1 or TRBD2 (5 bases each). V gave up 8 bases and J gave up 2 bases, with 13 bases separating them. This CDR3 has 13 residues. The germline V gene encodes CDR1 SEHNR and CDR2 FQNEAQ (reference sequence). The CDR3 protein is CASVRDGAYEQYF. CDR3 nucleotides: TGTGCCAGCGTACGGGACGGAGCCTACGAGCAGTACTTC. The full variable domain, completed using reference TRBV7-9 and TRBJ2-7, is DTGVSQNPRHKITKRGQNVTFRCDPISEHNRLYWYRQTLGQGPEFLTYFQNEAQLEKSRLLSDRFSAERPKGSFSTLEIQRTEQGDSAMYLCASVRDGAYEQYFGPGTRLTVT.

This clonotype was picked up a small number of times. This chain links TRBV20-1 with TRBJ2-7, with D perhaps matching TRBD1 (5 bases). Germline V gives CDR1 DFQATT, CDR2 SNEGSKA (reference sequence). The CDR3 consists of 15 residues. V lost 1 base, J lost 2 bases, and 15 bases lay in between. DNA of the CDR3: TGCAGTGCTAGAGGGATAGGGCAGGGCCCCTACGAGCAGTACTTC. This translates into CSARGIGQGPYEQYF.

The chain carries TRBV9 and TRBJ2-5; D tentatively reads TRBD1 or TRBD2 (6 bases each). Looked up from germline, CDR1 is SGDLS and CDR2 is YYNGEE. The V end was cut by 0 bases, the J end by 5 bases, with 14 bases between. There are 15 residues in the CDR3. This CDR3 reads CASSVGGGPGETQYF. CDR3 bases: TGTGCCAGCAGCGTAGGAGGGGGGCCCGGGGAGACCCAGTACTTC. The full variable domain, completed using reference TRBV9 and TRBJ2-5, is DSGVTQTPKHLITATGQRVTLRCSPRSGDLSVYWYQQSLDQGLQFLIQYYNGEERAKGNILERFSAQQFPDLHSELNLSSLELGDSALYFCASSVGGGPGETQYFGPGTRLLVL.

This chain links TRBV24-1 with TRBJ1-2, with 8 bases that match TRBD1. There are 14 residues in the CDR3. Germline-derived CDR1 and CDR2 are KGHDR and SFDVKD. J lost 8 bases, V lost 4 bases, and 8 bases had no gene match. The CDR3 protein is CATSDRLTGDGYTF. As DNA, the CDR3 is TGTGCCACCAGTGACCGATTGACAGGGGACGGCTACACCTTC.